The next 8 T cell receptor beta chains were all read from a single sample in a study of blood T cell repertoires in COVID-19. The protocol was immunoSEQ multiplex PCR, while the TCRdb copy is restricted to in-frame clones and leaves out a portion. The sample holds about 230,000 clones, around 80% seen once. The material sequenced was peripheral blood. The source is a woman between 35 and 50 years old who had recovered from COVID-19.

This rearrangement joins TRBV18 to TRBJ1-5; D perhaps matches TRBD1 (5 bases). The V end was cut by 1 base, the J end by 5 bases, with 9 bases between. Germline V CDR1 and CDR2: KGHSH, LQKENI. The CDR3 contains 14 residues. The CDR3 DNA sequence: TGTGCCAGCTCACCACAGGGAGGGGATCAGCCCCAGCATTTT. Encoded protein: CASSPQGGDQPQHF.

The chain uses TRBV19 and TRBJ1-5; 7 positions match TRBD1. The CDR3 runs 15 residues. Germline V lookup: CDR1 LNHDA, CDR2 SQIVND (reference sequence). V shed 1 base, J shed 2 bases, and the junction held 2 bases outside the gene matches. Written as DNA, the CDR3 is TGTGCCAGTAGTATAGGACAGGGAGGCAATCAGCCCCAGCATTTT. Encoded protein: CASSIGQGGNQPQHF.

The chain employs TRBV9 and TRBJ1-2, with 7 bases identical to TRBD1. The trim removed 4 bases at V and 8 bases at J, leaving 11 bases unmatched. Germline V gives CDR1 SGDLS, CDR2 YYNGEE. There are 14 residues in the CDR3. CDR3 coding DNA: TGTGCCAGCAGCACCGGGACAGTTAGAGGCGGCTACACCTTC. It yields the protein CASSTGTVRGGYTF.

J is TRBJ2-1 and V is TRBV7-9, with 7 bases fitting TRBD2. The germline V gene has CDR1 SEHNR and CDR2 FQNEAQ (reference sequence). This CDR3 has 14 amino acids. The ends lost 5 bases at V and 7 bases at J; junction bases unmatched: 8. This CDR3 reads CASSVASGVNEQFF. DNA for the CDR3: TGTGCCAGCAGCGTCGCGAGCGGGGTGAATGAGCAGTTCTTC.

The gene calls are TRBV7-9 and TRBJ2-1, with 9 bases identical to TRBD1. Germline-derived CDR1 and CDR2 are SEHNR and FQNEAQ (reference sequence). V shed 4 bases, J shed 9 bases, and the junction held 16 bases outside the gene matches. The CDR3 spans 17 residues. CDR3 protein: CASSYPQGASLSGEQFF. CDR3 coding DNA: TGTGCCAGCAGCTATCCACAGGGGGCCTCATTGAGTGGTGAGCAGTTCTTC.

The gene calls are TRBV5-1 and TRBJ1-3, with D unresolved. The CDR3 runs to 16 residues. Looked up from germline, CDR1 is SGHRS and CDR2 is YFSETQ. Between the trimmed V and J ends, which lost 0 bases and 0 bases, there was a span of 10 bases. The CDR3 DNA sequence: TGCGCCAGCAGCTTGGGTAGCGCCTTCTCTGGAAACACCATATATTTT. Protein: CASSLGSAFSGNTIYF.

The chain links TRBV7-9 to TRBJ2-7; tentative D call: TRBD2 (5 bases). The CDR3 contains 12 residues. The germline V and J ends were trimmed by 5 bases and 2 bases, with 7 bases remaining between them. Germline loops: CDR1 SEHNR, CDR2 FQNEAQ (reference sequence). Here the CDR3 reads CASSRGTYEQYF. The DNA for the CDR3 is TGTGCCAGCAGCCGGGGTACCTACGAGCAGTACTTC.

This rearrangement joins TRBV27 to TRBJ2-5; D uncertain. The CDR3 spans 13 residues. Germline V gene data show CDR1 as MNHEY and CDR2 as SMNVEV (reference sequence). The V and J ends lost 8 bases and 1 base respectively, with 11 bases between them. The CDR3 sequence is CASRPTGQETQYF. The CDR3 DNA is TGTGCCAGCCGACCGACGGGCCAAGAGACCCAGTACTTC.